Here is one T cell receptor (beta chain) with its context. While infection was still active, Seattle patients were enrolled and then followed longitudinally. These data come from a study of blood T cell repertoires in COVID-19. Study context: Whether acute or convalescent, the COVID-19 samples came from the United States, Italy and Spain. PBMCs, B-cell-depleted T cells, or T cells provided the cDNA or gDNA that made up the material.

As originally analysed: Cell counts per sample came from amplifying reference gene primers. Libraries were prepared by immunoSEQ multiplex PCR; TCRdb keeps only in-frame clonotypes and omits some of them. V, J and clone size are those of that table, while D and trimming were read from the DNA. The sample has around 120,000 clones; 90% are singletons. Trimming removed 3 bases at V and 3 bases at J, with 18 bases between. Per the germline V gene, CDR1 is LGHDT and CDR2 is YNNKEL (reference sequence). This CDR3 spans 16 amino acids. The gene calls are TRBV3-1 (or the pseudogene TRBV3-2) and TRBJ2-7; no clear D. The receptor was derived from a woman aged 55 to 70 with COVID-19, enrolled during active disease. Sequencing input: peripheral blood. CDR3 in amino acids: CASSHALGARNYEQYF. The CDR3 DNA reads as TGTGCCAGCAGCCATGCCCTAGGCGCTCGGAACTACGAGCAGTACTTC.